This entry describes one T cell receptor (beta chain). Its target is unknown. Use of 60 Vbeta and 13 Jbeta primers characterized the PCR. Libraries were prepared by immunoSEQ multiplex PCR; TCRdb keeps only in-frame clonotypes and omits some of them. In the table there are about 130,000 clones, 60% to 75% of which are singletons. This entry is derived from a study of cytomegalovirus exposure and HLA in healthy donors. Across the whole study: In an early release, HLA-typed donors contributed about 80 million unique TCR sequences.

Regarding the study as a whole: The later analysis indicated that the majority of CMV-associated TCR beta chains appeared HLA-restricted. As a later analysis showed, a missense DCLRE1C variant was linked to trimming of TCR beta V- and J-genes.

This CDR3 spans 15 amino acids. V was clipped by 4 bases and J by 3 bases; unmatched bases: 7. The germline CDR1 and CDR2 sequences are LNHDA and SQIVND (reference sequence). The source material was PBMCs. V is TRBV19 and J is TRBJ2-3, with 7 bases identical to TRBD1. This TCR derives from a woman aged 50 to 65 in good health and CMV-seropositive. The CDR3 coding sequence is TGTGCCAGTAGTACCTCAGGACAGGCGACAGATACGCAGTATTTT. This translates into CASSTSGQATDTQYF.